This TCR beta chain was captured by sequencing in a study of T cell responses to AZD1222 COVID-19 vaccine. About the research overall: Pooled together were second doses at about 4 or about 12 weeks. Study-wide points: Regions 160-218 and 743-854 dominated among vaccine-associated CD4 TCRs spanning spike. Unmutated variant regions reportedly attract nearly half of all spike-specific TCRs.

The germline CDR1 and CDR2 sequences are LGHDT and YNNKEL (reference sequence). V lost 4 bases and J lost 6; bases outside the gene matches: 8. The CDR3 spans 15 residues. TCRdb's table, derived via immunoSEQ multiplex PCR, lists solely in-frame clones and lacks some. The table shows roughly 150,000 clones, with about nine tenths occurring only once. About this clone itself: Its target is unknown.

The sample in question was peripheral blood, obtained on day 0 of AZD1222 vaccination. This chain links TRBV3-1 (or the pseudogene TRBV3-2) with TRBJ2-7; 11 bases map to TRBD2. This receptor was taken from an adult in good health. The CDR3 bases are TGTGCCAGCAGCCCGACTAGCGGGGCCACCACCGAGCAGTACTTC. This translates into CASSPTSGATTEQYF.